Given below is one T cell receptor beta chain in context. The sample belongs to a study of blood T cell repertoires in COVID-19. The data were produced by immunoSEQ multiplex PCR, yet TCRdb's version contains in-frame clones alone and is incomplete. This table holds roughly 390,000 clones, 85% found once. In germline, CDR1 is SGHKS, CDR2 YYEKEE (reference sequence). This CDR3 is built from 15 residues. V shed 3 bases and J 4 bases; nucleotides not matched to a gene: 7. J is TRBJ2-3 and V is TRBV5-5; 8 bases align to TRBD2. What was sequenced was peripheral blood. The source is a woman under 30 with acute or convalescent COVID-19. CDR3 amino acids: CASSSRRGASDTQYF. DNA of the CDR3: TGTGCCAGCAGCTCTAGGCGGGGGGCCTCAGATACGCAGTATTTT.